Listed here are 29 T cell receptor beta chains from one sample, sequenced in a study of blood T cell repertoires in COVID-19. The table came from immunoSEQ multiplex PCR; TCRdb's copy has only in-frame clones and leaves some out. The sample records some 200,000 clones, approximately 90% being singletons. Sequences were obtained from peripheral blood. Source of these receptors: a man between 60 and 70 years old with active or convalescent COVID-19.

The CDR3 spells CASSYEDYGYTF. The CDR3 DNA follows: TGTGCCAGCAGTTACGAGGACTATGGCTACACCTTC. The chain joins TRBV6-6 to TRBJ1-2; no reliable D call. This CDR3 is 12 amino acids long. Germline V CDR1 and CDR2: MNHNY, SVGAGI (reference sequence). Trimming left V 2 bases short and J 3 bases short, with 4 bases between.

The chain is built from TRBV18 and TRBJ2-6; D possibly corresponds to TRBD1 (6 bases). Germline-derived CDR1 and CDR2 are KGHSH and LQKENI. There are 17 residues in the CDR3. Trimming pared 5 bases from V and 2 bases from J, leaving 16 bases between. The CDR3 reads CASSSTTGTAGANVLTF. Written as DNA, the CDR3 is TGTGCCAGCTCATCGACGACAGGAACTGCTGGGGCCAACGTCCTGACTTTC.

V is TRBV30 and J is TRBJ1-2; 8 bases fit TRBD1. J gave up 11 bases and V 5 bases, and 16 bases lay outside the gene matches. This CDR3 has 14 residues. The germline V gene has CDR1 GTSNPN and CDR2 SVGIG (reference sequence). The CDR3 bases are TGTGCCTGGGCTTTGACAGGGGCAGTAGTAAGGTACACCTTC. Translating gives CAWALTGAVVRYTF.

The chain joins TRBV7-9 to TRBJ1-1, with D perhaps TRBD1 (6 bases). The V end lost 5 bases, the J end lost 3 bases, and 13 bases lay between the germline ends. The CDR3 is 14 residues long. From germline, CDR1 is SEHNR and CDR2 FQNEAQ (reference sequence). This CDR3 is CASSALGGYTEAFF. For the CDR3, the DNA is TGTGCCAGCAGCGCCCTAGGGGGATACACTGAAGCTTTCTTT.

V gene TRBV5-1 combines with J gene TRBJ1-2, with a possible D match to TRBD1 (6 bases). The CDR3 is 14 residues long. V gave up 2 bases and J gave up 7 bases, with 15 bases separating them. Looked up from germline, CDR1 is SGHRS and CDR2 is YFSETQ. The CDR3 loop reads CASSFFPGEIGYTF. The CDR3 DNA sequence: TGCGCCAGCAGCTTTTTTCCAGGGGAAATTGGCTACACCTTC.

The chain combines TRBV12-5 with TRBJ2-2, with 9 bases aligning to TRBD1. The germline CDR1 and CDR2 sequences are LGHNT and FRNRAP. With V trimmed by 3 bases and J by 4 bases, 12 bases remained unmatched. There are 18 residues in the CDR3. This CDR3 is CASGFRGSGTGLTGELFF. The CDR3 region has the DNA TGTGCTAGTGGTTTCCGGGGATCCGGGACAGGGCTCACCGGGGAGCTGTTTTTT.

The chain links TRBV30 to TRBJ2-3; TRBD2 agrees at 9 bases. The V and J ends lost 2 bases and 4 bases, in that order; junction bases with no gene match: 10. Germline V gives CDR1 GTSNPN, CDR2 SVGIG (reference sequence). The CDR3 has 16 residues. In DNA, the CDR3 is TGTGCCTGGAGTTCTTCCGGGACTAGCAAGGCAGATACGCAGTATTTT. Its translation: CAWSSSGTSKADTQYF.

The chain has TRBV5-4 and TRBJ2-3; 15 nucleotides match TRBD2. Germline V gene data show CDR1 as SGHNT and CDR2 as YYREEE (reference sequence). CDR3 size: 18 residues. V trimming: 7 bases; J trimming: 1 base; junction bases outside the gene matches: 10. The CDR3 reads CASGSGTSGGPRTDTQYF. CDR3 nucleotides: TGTGCCAGCGGGTCCGGGACTAGCGGGGGGCCACGCACAGATACGCAGTATTTT.

This chain uses TRBV5-6 with TRBJ2-5, with 7 nucleotides matching TRBD1. The germline CDR1 and CDR2 sequences are SGHDT and YYEEEE. The CDR3 is made up of 13 amino acids. The V segment lost 5 bases and the J segment 4 bases; nucleotides outside the gene matches: 5. CDR3 nucleotide sequence: TGTGCCAGCAGTGACAGGGCCCGAGAGACCCAGTACTTC. Protein: CASSDRARETQYF.

This rearrangement joins TRBV7-3 to TRBJ2-6, with D possibly being TRBD2 (7 bases). V lost 5 bases and J 1 base, leaving 27 bases between the germline ends. The CDR3 loop spans 21 amino acids. Germline CDR1 SGHTA, CDR2 FQGTGA. The CDR3 nucleotides read TGTGCCAGCAGCCGCCACTCTTATGGGGGGGCCGTAGAATCTGGGGCCAACGTCCTGACTTTC. Encoded protein: CASSRHSYGGAVESGANVLTF.

This clone was seen only a few times. The gene calls are TRBV5-1 and TRBJ2-2; possibly TRBD1 for D (6 bases). There are 13 residues in the CDR3. V dropped 3 bases and J dropped 6 bases, with 9 bases sitting between them. Germline assignment: CDR1 SGHRS and CDR2 YFSETQ. CDR3: CASSSQGPGELFF. The CDR3 bases are TGCGCCAGCAGCTCACAGGGTCCCGGGGAGCTGTTTTTT.

This chain links TRBV18 with TRBJ2-7; D not resolved. Trimming shortened V by 3 bases and J by 0 bases, and 15 bases separated the two germline ends. This CDR3 region has 16 residues. Germline loops: CDR1 KGHSH, CDR2 LQKENI. CDR3 bases: TGTGCCAGCTCACCCCCGCAGCGATTAAGCTCCTACGAGCAGTACTTC. Its protein is CASSPPQRLSSYEQYF.

This clone was counted a few times. The V call is TRBV24-1, the J call TRBJ1-2, with no clear D. V was clipped by 5 bases and J by 3 bases, with 3 bases between them. CDR3 size: 11 residues. The germline gives CDR1 KGHDR, CDR2 SFDVKD. The chain's CDR3 is CATSGDYGYTF. CDR3 nucleotides: TGTGCCACCAGTGGAGACTATGGCTACACCTTC.

The chain employs TRBV3-1 (or the pseudogene TRBV3-2) and TRBJ2-1; D is uncertain. The CDR3 consists of 14 residues. Germline V CDR1 and CDR2: LGHDT, YNNKEL (reference sequence). Trimming cost V 1 base and J 4 bases, with 8 bases left between them. CDR3 in amino acids: CASSQGQTYNEQFF. In DNA form, the CDR3 reads TGTGCCAGCAGCCAAGGGCAGACATACAATGAGCAGTTCTTC.

The rearrangement uses TRBV2 and TRBJ1-1; D is perhaps TRBD1 (6 bases). V dropped 8 bases and J dropped 0 bases, with 16 bases sitting between them. In germline, CDR1 is SNHLY, CDR2 FYNNEI. This CDR3 is built from 15 residues. The CDR3 loop is CASQPEQGMNTEAFF. As DNA, the CDR3 is TGTGCCAGCCAACCTGAACAGGGTATGAACACTGAAGCTTTCTTT.

The chain uses TRBV5-1 and TRBJ2-5, with 9 bases matching TRBD2. V lost 2 bases, J lost 7 bases, and 15 bases stayed unmatched. The CDR3 covers 17 residues. Germline V gene lookup returns CDR1 SGHRS and CDR2 YFSETQ. This CDR3 is CASSLEGSGGTSRTQYF. CDR3 DNA sequence: TGCGCCAGCAGCTTAGAAGGGAGCGGGGGGACCTCTAGGACCCAGTACTTC.

A few counts support this clone. The V and J genes are TRBV12-3 or TRBV12-4 and TRBJ1-1; TRBD1 might be the D (5 bases). This CDR3 has 13 residues. V lost 3 bases and J lost 3, with 8 bases in between. CDR3: CASSFQGDTEAFF. In nucleotides, the CDR3 is TGTGCCAGCAGTTTCCAAGGGGACACTGAAGCTTTCTTT.

The V and J genes are TRBV9 and TRBJ1-1, with D possibly being TRBD1 (6 bases). This CDR3 spans 13 amino acids. Germline V gives CDR1 SGDLS, CDR2 YYNGEE. Trimming pared 4 bases from V and 2 bases from J, leaving 9 bases between. The chain's CDR3 is CASSTGQNTEAFF. CDR3 sequence (DNA): TGTGCCAGCAGCACGGGACAAAACACTGAAGCTTTCTTT.

This clone was seen a handful of times. The chain couples TRBV6-5 to TRBJ1-5, with D uncertain. Germline V lookup: CDR1 MNHEY, CDR2 SVGAGI. V was clipped by 7 bases and J by 5 bases, with 6 bases between them. The CDR3 length is 11 residues. Here the CDR3 reads CASNRDQPQHF. The CDR3 region has the DNA TGTGCCAGCAATAGAGATCAGCCCCAGCATTTT.

V gene TRBV5-5 combines with J gene TRBJ2-7, with D unresolved. The germline gives CDR1 SGHKS, CDR2 YYEKEE (reference sequence). The CDR3 consists of 15 residues. The germline V and J ends were trimmed by 4 bases and 4 bases, with 18 bases remaining between them. Written as DNA, the CDR3 is TGTGCCAGCAGCGCGGCCCCACTTCCCGTTTACGAGCAGTACTTC. Its protein product is CASSAAPLPVYEQYF.

The chain employs TRBV5-1 and TRBJ1-2; possibly TRBD1 for D (5 bases). Trimming removed 0 bases at V and 4 bases at J, with 10 bases between. Germline lookup yields CDR1 SGHRS and CDR2 YFSETQ. This CDR3 contains 14 residues. CDR3 sequence (DNA): TGCGCCAGCAGCTTGGGCAGGGAAGGCTATGGCTACACCTTC. Its translation is CASSLGREGYGYTF.

The rearrangement links TRBV15 to TRBJ2-7; tentatively, D is TRBD1 (7 bases). V was trimmed by 5 bases and J by 7 bases, leaving 15 bases between them. The CDR3 loop spans 13 amino acids. CDR1 is LNHNV and CDR2 is YYDKDF in the germline V gene (reference sequence). CDR3 protein: CATSAPTGREQYF. The DNA of the CDR3 is TGTGCCACCAGCGCCCCGACAGGGAGGGAGCAGTACTTC.

The V gene is TRBV2, the J gene TRBJ1-1; a weak D match, TRBD1 (6 bases). In germline, CDR1 is SNHLY, CDR2 FYNNEI. The CDR3 loop spans 14 amino acids. V was cut by 3 bases and J by 5 bases, with 13 bases left in between. CDR3 residues: CASSEVQGKTEAFF. The CDR3 DNA sequence: TGTGCCAGCAGTGAGGTACAGGGAAAAACTGAAGCTTTCTTT. Looking up the rest from reference TRBV2 and TRBJ1-1 gives the full variable domain: EPEVTQTPSHQVTQMGQEVILRCVPISNHLYFYWYRQILGQKVEFLVSFYNNEISEKSEIFDDQFSVERPDGSNFTLKIRSTKLEDSAMYFCASSEVQGKTEAFFGQGTRLTVV.

The chain uses TRBV5-1 and TRBJ2-1, with 11 bases fitting TRBD2. The CDR3 runs 14 residues. CDR1 SGHRS and CDR2 YFSETQ come from the germline V gene. Trimming removed 4 bases from V and 11 bases from J; junction bases left unmatched: 8. CDR3 residues: CASSPTSGAVKQFF. The CDR3 DNA is TGCGCCAGCAGCCCGACTAGCGGGGCTGTTAAGCAGTTCTTC.

The chain carries TRBV15 and TRBJ1-4; 8 bases match TRBD1. Germline-derived CDR1 and CDR2 are LNHNV and YYDKDF (reference sequence). Trimming removed 1 base from V and 8 bases from J; junction bases left unmatched: 3. The CDR3 extends over 14 amino acids. The chain's CDR3 is CATSRGQGWEKLFF. CDR3 coding DNA: TGTGCCACCAGCAGAGGACAGGGGTGGGAAAAACTGTTTTTT.

V usage is TRBV3-1 (or the pseudogene TRBV3-2) and J usage is TRBJ1-4, with no clear D. The CDR3 spans 15 residues. Germline assignment: CDR1 LGHDT and CDR2 YNNKEL (reference sequence). Trimming pared 1 base from V and 8 bases from J, leaving 14 bases between. The CDR3 reads CASSQGRRFGEKLFF. Written as DNA, the CDR3 is TGTGCCAGCAGCCAAGGGAGGAGGTTTGGCGAAAAACTGTTTTTT.

The chain has TRBV7-2 and TRBJ1-2; 9 bases are a match to TRBD1. After removal of 5 bases from V and 5 bases from J, the junction contained 6 bases not matched to a gene. Germline loops: CDR1 SGHTA, CDR2 FQGNSA. This CDR3 contains 14 residues. Written as DNA, the CDR3 is TGTGCCAGCAGCCAACAGGGGGCAGGGTATGGCTACACCTTC. Its translation is CASSQQGAGYGYTF.

This clone showed up just once. The chain joins TRBV6-1 to TRBJ2-1, with 7 bases lining up with TRBD2. The J segment lost 8 bases and the V segment lost 2 bases, leaving 6 bases of the junction unmatched. Looked up from germline, CDR1 is MNHNS and CDR2 is SASEGT. The CDR3 covers 14 residues. The CDR3 DNA reads as TGTGCCAGCAGTGAAAAACCTAGCGGCCATGAGCAGTTCTTC. Its translation is CASSEKPSGHEQFF.

This clone has only one observation. The J gene is TRBJ2-5, the V gene TRBV5-4, with 16 positions matching TRBD2. The germline V gene encodes CDR1 SGHNT and CDR2 YYREEE (reference sequence). The CDR3 is 15 residues long. Trimming took 4 bases from V and 7 from J; bases not matched to a gene: 4. In DNA form, the CDR3 reads TGTGCCAGCAGCGCCGGGACTAGCGGGGGGGGGACCCAGTACTTC. It yields the protein CASSAGTSGGGTQYF.